Listed below are T cell receptor beta chains from one sample, sequenced in a study of cytomegalovirus exposure and HLA in healthy donors. Data came from immunoSEQ multiplex PCR; TCRdb stores just in-frame clones and leaves some out. The table includes about 110,000 clones, over 70% detected once. Sequencing was performed on PBMCs. These receptors were collected from a boy aged 5-17 years in good health and CMV-seronegative. The CDR3 runs from the conserved cysteine through the conserved F or W. The order of the fields is V gene, J gene, clone size, D gene, CDR3 protein, CDR3 DNA. A D gene is named only where the DNA matches it firmly. Clone size, where shown, is once, few, many, or a class for clones that have expanded.

TRBV5-1	TRBJ1-5	.	.	CASSKHPGRNQPQHF	TGCGCCAGCAGCAAGCATCCAGGGCGCAATCAGCCCCAGCATTTT
TRBV19	TRBJ2-7	.	TRBD2	CASRRGGLFYEQYF	TGTGCCAGTAGGAGGGGAGGGCTCTTCTACGAGCAGTACTTC
TRBV6-5	TRBJ1-2	once	.	CASSYRGGHYYGYTF	TGTGCCAGCAGTTACCGGGGGGGCCACTACTATGGCTACACCTTC
TRBV28	TRBJ2-7	.	.	CASSFPGFYEQYF	TGTGCCAGCAGTTTCCCAGGCTTCTACGAGCAGTACTTC
TRBV30	TRBJ1-1	.	TRBD1	CAWLGTGKTVNTEAFF	TGTGCCTGGCTGGGGACAGGTAAAACCGTGAACACTGAAGCTTTCTTT
TRBV5-6	TRBJ1-1	.	.	CASSYLLSADFNEAFF	TGTGCCAGCAGCTACCTTTTGTCCGCAGATTTTAATGAAGCTTTCTTT
TRBV28	TRBJ2-2	.	.	CASSLKGSLFF	TGTGCCAGCAGTTTAAAGGGGTCGCTGTTTTTT
TRBV28	TRBJ2-7	.	TRBD2	CASTLLGGGVDEQYF	TGTGCCAGCACCCTCCTGGGTGGGGGGGTGGACGAGCAGTACTTC
TRBV30	TRBJ1-5	once	TRBD1	CAWSVPDRGRQPQHF	TGTGCCTGGAGTGTACCCGACAGGGGGAGGCAGCCCCAGCATTTT
TRBV6-5	TRBJ2-7	.	TRBD1	CASSYSGTGKGEQYF	TGTGCCAGCAGTTACTCCGGGACAGGGAAGGGCGAGCAGTACTTC
TRBV5-1	TRBJ2-5	.	TRBD2	CASSLQAGAETQYF	TGCGCCAGCAGCCTGCAAGCGGGGGCAGAGACCCAGTACTTC
TRBV5-1	TRBJ2-3	.	.	CASSLGGFKDTQYF	TGCGCCAGCAGCTTGGGTGGCTTCAAAGATACGCAGTATTTT
TRBV18	TRBJ1-4	once	.	CASSPGLGKLFF	TGTGCCAGCTCACCCGGACTTGGGAAACTGTTTTTT
TRBV2	TRBJ1-5	few	.	CASRRDSNQPQHF	TGTGCCAGCAGGAGGGATAGCAATCAGCCCCAGCATTTT
TRBV6-5	TRBJ2-5	.	.	CASSPYREETQYF	TGTGCCAGCAGCCCCTACAGGGAAGAGACCCAGTACTTC
TRBV6-4	TRBJ2-1	.	.	CASSVGGQSYNEQFF	TGTGCCAGCAGTGTGGGGGGGCAATCCTACAATGAGCAGTTCTTC
TRBV15	TRBJ2-3	.	TRBD2	CATSRAGAGASTDTQYF	TGTGCCACCAGCAGAGCGGGAGCGGGGGCAAGCACAGATACGCAGTATTTT
TRBV30	TRBJ1-2	.	.	CAWSQTGIYGYTF	TGTGCCTGGAGCCAAACAGGAATCTATGGCTACACCTTC
TRBV18	TRBJ2-2	.	.	CASSPGLTNTGELFF	TGTGCCAGCTCGCCGGGACTTACGAACACCGGGGAGCTGTTTTTT
TRBV27	TRBJ1-2	.	TRBD1	CASSAPGQSNYGYTF	TGTGCCAGCAGTGCCCCGGGACAGTCTAACTATGGCTACACCTTC
TRBV30	TRBJ1-2	few	TRBD1	CALESDRVGYTF	TGTGCCTTGGAGTCGGACAGGGTTGGCTACACCTTC
TRBV4-3	TRBJ2-1	.	.	CASSQGFGQTYNEQFF	TGCGCCAGCAGCCAAGGTTTCGGACAGACATACAATGAGCAGTTCTTC
TRBV6-1	TRBJ2-7	.	TRBD2	CASSGPEGSGSSYEQYF	TGTGCCAGCAGTGGCCCCGAGGGTAGCGGGAGCTCCTACGAGCAGTACTTC
TRBV7-6	TRBJ2-5	few	TRBD2	CASSHAGLAGVEAQYF	TGTGCCAGCAGCCATGCGGGACTAGCGGGGGTTGAGGCCCAGTACTTC
TRBV7-2	TRBJ2-3	.	TRBD2	CASSLVGLAGGDTQYF	TGTGCCAGCAGCTTAGTCGGACTAGCGGGGGGGGATACGCAGTATTTT
TRBV7-6	TRBJ2-7	.	TRBD2	CASSLGSGLAVSYEQYF	TGTGCCAGCAGCTTAGGATCTGGTCTAGCGGTCTCCTACGAGCAGTACTTC
TRBV6-5	TRBJ1-4	.	.	CASGSGGVEKLFF	TGTGCCAGCGGATCTGGGGGCGTTGAAAAACTGTTTTTT
TRBV4-1	TRBJ2-7	.	.	CASSQVYGRGFREQYF	TGCGCCAGCAGCCAAGTTTACGGCAGGGGATTCCGCGAGCAGTACTTC
TRBV5-1	TRBJ1-5	.	.	CANLHLRNQPQHF	TGCGCCAACCTTCACCTACGCAATCAGCCCCAGCATTTT
TRBV5-1	TRBJ2-1	.	TRBD2	CASSSGLAATRPYNEQFF	TGCGCCAGCAGCTCGGGACTAGCGGCCACCCGACCATACAATGAGCAGTTCTTC
TRBV2	TRBJ1-5	.	TRBD1	CASTTDRGYQPQHF	TGTGCCAGCACCACAGACAGGGGGTATCAGCCCCAGCATTTT
TRBV28	TRBJ1-5	.	.	CASSTGGYSNQPQHF	TGTGCCAGCAGTACCGGGGGTTATAGCAATCAGCCCCAGCATTTT
TRBV2	TRBJ1-6	.	.	CASKGSSYNSPLHF	TGTGCCAGCAAAGGGAGCTCCTATAATTCACCCCTCCACTTT
TRBV30	TRBJ2-3	once	.	CAWSVPGGQTKLSSATDTQYF	TGTGCCTGGAGTGTTCCGGGCGGACAGACCAAATTAAGTTCTGCCACAGATACGCAGTATTTT
TRBV6-5	TRBJ1-1	.	.	CASSRGGGNTEAFF	TGTGCCAGCAGCCGCGGGGGTGGGAACACTGAAGCTTTCTTT
TRBV14	TRBJ2-2	.	TRBD2	CASSRLGTAGGPGSELFF	TGTGCCAGCAGCCGATTGGGAACAGCGGGGGGCCCGGGCTCGGAGCTGTTTTTT
TRBV29-1	TRBJ1-2	.	TRBD1	CSVATGLSNYGYTF	TGCAGCGTCGCGACAGGGCTCTCCAACTATGGCTACACCTTC
TRBV28	TRBJ1-1	.	.	CAIRPAGAAGTEAFF	TGTGCCATTAGACCCGCGGGGGCGGCCGGAACTGAAGCTTTCTTT
TRBV7-7	TRBJ2-7	.	.	CASSPSRTAYEQYF	TGTGCCAGCAGCCCTTCTAGAACCGCCTACGAGCAGTACTTC
TRBV30	TRBJ2-1	.	TRBD2	CAWSVSRTSGRLDEQFF	TGTGCCTGGAGCGTAAGCCGGACTAGCGGGAGGCTGGATGAGCAGTTCTTC
TRBV10-3	TRBJ2-3	.	TRBD2	CAISGADRGADTQYF	TGTGCCATCAGTGGGGCCGACCGGGGGGCAGATACGCAGTATTTT
TRBV9	TRBJ2-2	once	TRBD2	CASSVEGSGYPGELFF	TGTGCCAGCAGCGTAGAAGGTAGCGGGTATCCCGGGGAGCTGTTTTTT
TRBV28	TRBJ2-3	.	.	CASSLSLAGLSTDTQYF	TGTGCCAGCAGTTTAAGTTTGGCGGGACTTAGCACAGATACGCAGTATTTT
TRBV14	TRBJ2-6	.	.	CASSLGEGANVLTF	TGTGCCAGCAGCCTAGGGGAAGGGGCCAACGTCCTGACTTTC
TRBV4-3	TRBJ2-1	.	TRBD2	CASSQDPSGGPYNEQFF	TGCGCCAGCAGCCAAGATCCCAGCGGGGGGCCCTACAATGAGCAGTTCTTC
TRBV30	TRBJ1-6	.	.	CAWGTGTRDSPLHF	TGTGCCTGGGGGACCGGGACAAGAGATTCACCCCTCCACTTT
TRBV7-3	TRBJ1-6	.	.	CASSLHANSPLHF	TGTGCCAGCAGTTTACATGCGAACTCACCCCTCCACTTT
TRBV5-4	TRBJ2-2	.	.	CASSLMSGGAGELFF	TGTGCCAGCAGCTTGATGAGCGGCGGGGCCGGGGAGCTGTTTTTT
TRBV7-2	TRBJ1-5	.	.	CASRFVGDINQPQHF	TGTGCCAGCAGATTTGTTGGGGACATAAATCAGCCCCAGCATTTT
TRBV28	TRBJ2-7	.	TRBD1	CASSSRGLEQYF	TGTGCCAGCAGTTCCAGGGGGCTCGAGCAGTACTTC
TRBV27	TRBJ1-5	once	TRBD1	CASSKMGQGYQPQHF	TGTGCCAGCAGTAAGATGGGACAGGGGTACCAGCCCCAGCATTTT
TRBV9	TRBJ2-7	few	TRBD2	CASSTAGTSDYEQYF	TGTGCCAGCAGCACCGCTGGGACTAGCGACTACGAGCAGTACTTC
TRBV18	TRBJ2-7	.	.	CASSLGTKSYEQYF	TGTGCCAGCTCACTGGGGACAAAATCCTACGAGCAGTACTTC
TRBV11-2	TRBJ1-4	.	.	CASSLFPRGNEKLFF	TGTGCCAGCAGCCTGTTCCCCCGAGGGAATGAAAAACTGTTTTTT